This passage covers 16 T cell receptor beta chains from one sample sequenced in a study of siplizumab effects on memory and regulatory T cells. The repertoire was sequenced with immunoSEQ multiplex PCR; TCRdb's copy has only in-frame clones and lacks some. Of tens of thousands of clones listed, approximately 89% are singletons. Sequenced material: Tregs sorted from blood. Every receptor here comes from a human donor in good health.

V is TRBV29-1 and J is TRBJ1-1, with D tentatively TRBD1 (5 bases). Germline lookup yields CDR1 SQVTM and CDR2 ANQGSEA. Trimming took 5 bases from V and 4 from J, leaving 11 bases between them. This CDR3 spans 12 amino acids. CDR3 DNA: TGCAGCGTTCAAGGAGGGACCACTGAAGCTTTCTTT. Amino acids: CSVQGGTTEAFF.

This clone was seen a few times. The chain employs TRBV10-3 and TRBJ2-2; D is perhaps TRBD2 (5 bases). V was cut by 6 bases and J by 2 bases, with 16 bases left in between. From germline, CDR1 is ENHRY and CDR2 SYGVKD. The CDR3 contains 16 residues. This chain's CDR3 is CAISDLASGNTGELFF. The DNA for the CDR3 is TGTGCCATCAGCGACCTCGCCAGCGGTAACACCGGGGAGCTGTTTTTT.

The CDR3 spells CASSDVGQAHYEQYF. DNA of the CDR3: TGTGCCAGCAGCGATGTTGGACAGGCCCATTACGAGCAGTACTTC. The chain joins TRBV11-1 to TRBJ2-7; TRBD1 agrees at 7 bases. Germline V CDR1 and CDR2: SGHAT, FQDESV (reference sequence). Unmatched junction bases numbered 11, after V lost 5 bases and J lost 4 bases. The CDR3 runs 15 residues.

Here the CDR3 DNA reads TGCAGTGCCACTTTTTTCGATGAGCAGTTCTTC. Translating gives CSATFFDEQFF. This chain joins TRBV20-1 and TRBJ2-1, with D unresolved. The CDR3 consists of 11 residues. Germline CDR1 DFQATT, CDR2 SNEGSKA (reference sequence). V was cut by 6 bases and J by 8 bases, with 11 bases left in between.

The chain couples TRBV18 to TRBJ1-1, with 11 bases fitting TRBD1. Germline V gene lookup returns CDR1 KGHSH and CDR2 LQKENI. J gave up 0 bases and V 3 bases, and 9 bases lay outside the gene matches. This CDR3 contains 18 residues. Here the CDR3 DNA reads TGTGCCAGCTCACCGCGACCGGGACAGGGGGTCATGAACACTGAAGCTTTCTTT. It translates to CASSPRPGQGVMNTEAFF. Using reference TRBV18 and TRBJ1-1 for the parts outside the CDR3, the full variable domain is NAGVMQNPRHLVRRRGQEARLRCSPMKGHSHVYWYRQLPEEGLKFMVYLQKENIIDESGMPKERFSAEFPKEGPSILRIQQVVRGDSAAYFCASSPRPGQGVMNTEAFFGQGTRLTVV.

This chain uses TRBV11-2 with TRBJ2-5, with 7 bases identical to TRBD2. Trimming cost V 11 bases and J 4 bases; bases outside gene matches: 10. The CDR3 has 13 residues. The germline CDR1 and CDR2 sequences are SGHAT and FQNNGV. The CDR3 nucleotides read TGTGCCGGGCCTGCGGGGGAGGGAGAGACCCAGTACTTC. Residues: CAGPAGEGETQYF.

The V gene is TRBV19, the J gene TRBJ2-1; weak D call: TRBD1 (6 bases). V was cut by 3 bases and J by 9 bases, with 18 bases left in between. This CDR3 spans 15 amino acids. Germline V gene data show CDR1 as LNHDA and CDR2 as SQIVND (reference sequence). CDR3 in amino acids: CASSIQASRGSEQFF. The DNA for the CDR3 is TGTGCCAGTAGTATCCAGGCTAGCAGGGGATCTGAGCAGTTCTTC.

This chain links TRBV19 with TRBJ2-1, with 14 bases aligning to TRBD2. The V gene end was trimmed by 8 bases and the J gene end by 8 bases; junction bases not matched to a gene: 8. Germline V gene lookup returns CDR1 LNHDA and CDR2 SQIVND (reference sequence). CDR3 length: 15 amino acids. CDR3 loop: CASRPTSGRGDEQFF. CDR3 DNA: TGTGCCAGTCGCCCGACTAGCGGGAGGGGAGATGAGCAGTTCTTC.

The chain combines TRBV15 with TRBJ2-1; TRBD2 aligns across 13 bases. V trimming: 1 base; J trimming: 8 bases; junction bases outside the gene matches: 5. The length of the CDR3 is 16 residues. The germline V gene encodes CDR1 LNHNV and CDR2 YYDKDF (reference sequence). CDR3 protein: CATSRGGLAGDYEQFF. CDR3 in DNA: TGTGCCACCAGCAGAGGAGGACTAGCGGGAGACTATGAGCAGTTCTTC.

CDR3 DNA: TGTGCCAGCAGTGACAGGCTAGTTAACACTGAAGCTTTCTTT. Amino acid sequence: CASSDRLVNTEAFF. The rearrangement uses TRBV6-5 and TRBJ1-1; TRBD1 is a possible D gene (6 bases). Trimming stripped 5 bases from V and 2 bases from J, with 12 bases between. Germline V CDR1 and CDR2: MNHEY, SVGAGI. The CDR3 is 14 residues long.

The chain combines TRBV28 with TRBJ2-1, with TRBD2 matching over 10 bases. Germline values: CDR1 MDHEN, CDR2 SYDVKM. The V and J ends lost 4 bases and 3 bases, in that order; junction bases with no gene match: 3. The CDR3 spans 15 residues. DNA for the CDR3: TGTGCCAGCAGTTCCCTAGCGGGAGTCTACAATGAGCAGTTCTTC. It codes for CASSSLAGVYNEQFF. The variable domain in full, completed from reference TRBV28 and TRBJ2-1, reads DVKVTQSSRYLVKRTGEKVFLECVQDMDHENMFWYRQDPGLGLRLIYFSYDVKMKEKGDIPEGYSVSREKKERFSLILESASTNQTSMYLCASSSLAGVYNEQFFGPGTRLTVL.

CDR3 sequence reads: CASRTDRAGNQPQHF. Here the CDR3 DNA reads TGTGCCAGTAGGACGGACAGGGCGGGCAATCAGCCCCAGCATTTT. The V call is TRBV19, the J call TRBJ1-5; 8 bases agree with TRBD1. V lost 6 bases to trimming and J lost 2 bases; unmatched junction nucleotides: 6. This CDR3 is built from 15 residues. Germline lookup yields CDR1 LNHDA and CDR2 SQIVND (reference sequence).

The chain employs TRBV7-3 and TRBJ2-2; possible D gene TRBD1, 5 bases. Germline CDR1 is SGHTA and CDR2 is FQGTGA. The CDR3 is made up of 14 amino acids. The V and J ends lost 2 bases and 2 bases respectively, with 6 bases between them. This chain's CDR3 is CASSLQGNTGELFF. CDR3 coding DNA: TGTGCCAGCAGCTTACAGGGAAACACCGGGGAGCTGTTTTTT. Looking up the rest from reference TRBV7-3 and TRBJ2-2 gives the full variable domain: GAGVSQTPSNKVTEKGKYVELRCDPISGHTALYWYRQSLGQGPEFLIYFQGTGAADDSGLPNDRFFAVRPEGSVSTLKIQRTERGDSAVYLCASSLQGNTGELFFGEGSRLTVL.

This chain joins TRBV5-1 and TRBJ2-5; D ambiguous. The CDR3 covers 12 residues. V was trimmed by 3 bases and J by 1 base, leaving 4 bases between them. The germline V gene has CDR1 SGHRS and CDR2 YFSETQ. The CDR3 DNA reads TGCGCCAGCAGCTCGGGCCAAGAGACCCAGTACTTC. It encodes CASSSGQETQYF.

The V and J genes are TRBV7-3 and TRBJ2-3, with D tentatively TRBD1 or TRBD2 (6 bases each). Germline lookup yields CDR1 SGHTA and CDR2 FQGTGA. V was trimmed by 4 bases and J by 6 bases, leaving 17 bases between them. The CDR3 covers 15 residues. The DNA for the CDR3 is TGTGCCAGCAGCTCCATGGCGGGGACAAGGGATACGCAGTATTTT. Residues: CASSSMAGTRDTQYF.

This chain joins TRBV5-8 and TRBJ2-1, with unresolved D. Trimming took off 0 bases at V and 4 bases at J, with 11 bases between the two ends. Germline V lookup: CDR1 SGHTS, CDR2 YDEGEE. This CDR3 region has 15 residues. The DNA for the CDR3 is TGTGCCAGCAGCTTGGCGAGACAAGCTTACAATGAGCAGTTCTTC. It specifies CASSLARQAYNEQFF. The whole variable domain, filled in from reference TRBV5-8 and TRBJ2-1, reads EAGVTQSPTHLIKTRGQQATLRCSPISGHTSVYWYQQALGLGLQFLLWYDEGEERNRGNFPPRFSGRQFPNYSSELNVNALELEDSALYLCASSLARQAYNEQFFGPGTRLTVL.